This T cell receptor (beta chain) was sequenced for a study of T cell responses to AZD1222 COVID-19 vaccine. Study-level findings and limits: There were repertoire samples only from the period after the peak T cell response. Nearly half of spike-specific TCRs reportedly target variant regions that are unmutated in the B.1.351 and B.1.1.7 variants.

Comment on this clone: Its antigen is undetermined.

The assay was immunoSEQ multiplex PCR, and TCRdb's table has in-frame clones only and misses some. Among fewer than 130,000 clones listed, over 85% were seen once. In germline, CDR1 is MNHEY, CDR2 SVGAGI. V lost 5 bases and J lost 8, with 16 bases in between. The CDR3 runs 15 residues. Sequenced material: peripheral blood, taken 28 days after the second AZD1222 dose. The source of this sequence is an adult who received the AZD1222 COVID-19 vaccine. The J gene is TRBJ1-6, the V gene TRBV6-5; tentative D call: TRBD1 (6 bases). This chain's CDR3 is CASSPLQGSDSPLHF. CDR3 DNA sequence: TGTGCCAGCAGTCCTCTACAGGGTTCGGATTCACCCCTCCACTTT.